The entry that follows covers one T cell receptor (beta chain) sequence. This CDR3 contains 14 residues. Germline V lookup: CDR1 MNHEY, CDR2 SVGAGI. Trimming shortened V by 0 bases and J by 1 base, and 6 bases separated the two germline ends. cDNA came from approximately 0.5 to 1 ug RNA primed by random hexamers. The method of amplification for TCR beta CDR3 was immunoSEQ multiplex PCR, covering 54 Vbeta and 13 Jbeta. TCRdb called the immunoSEQ multiplex PCR reads again in MiXCR, with one record for every CDR3 protein. The table has approximately 220,000 distinct CDR3 sequences, just under 95% seen once. TCR beta was sequenced from blood CD8+ and CD4+ T cells. Negative isolation yielded CD4+ and CD8+ T cells, and FACS enriched TEMRA cells. This sample stems from a study of CD8 T cells in Susac syndrome.

This sequence originates from a human donor with multiple sclerosis. The chain uses TRBV6-5 and TRBJ1-1; tentatively, D is TRBD1 (5 bases). Sequenced material: CD4+ T cells from PBMCs. The CDR3 region has the DNA TGTGCCAGCAGTTACTCGACAGCGAACACTGAAGCTTTCTTT. Its protein is CASSYSTANTEAFF.